These T cell receptor beta chains were read from a single sample in a study of T-cell memory formation after mild COVID-19. TCRdb passed the 5' RACE reads through MiXCR, listing each CDR3 protein once. The sample lists 35,000 to 55,000 distinct CDR3 sequences, more than 9% occurring once. The sequencing input was PBMCs or a T cell subset sorted from them (not recorded which). These receptors originate from an adult woman who had mild COVID-19 (a few samples of this study predate the infection). Cell type and time point are not known. Each CDR3 is given with its conserved first and last residue. The D gene is left open where the match is weak. Size is omitted from some rows. Given values are once, few, many or a class for expanded clones.

D gene,V gene,clone size,CDR3 length,J gene,CDR3 DNA,CDR3 protein
NA,TRBV7-9,many,15,TRBJ1-1,TGTGCCAGCGGACCTACCGGGACGGCGAACACTGAAGCTTTCTTT,CASGPTGTANTEAFF
TRBD2,TRBV6-5,NA,15,TRBJ2-3,TGTGCCAGCAGGGCTGTGAGCGGGGGGGCAGATACGCAGTATTTT,CASRAVSGGADTQYF
NA,TRBV5-4,few,14,TRBJ2-2,TGTGCCAGCAGCTCAAGGCTTCCGACCGGGGAGCTGTTTTTT,CASSSRLPTGELFF
NA,TRBV12-3/TRBV12-4,few,15,TRBJ2-1,TGTGCCAGCAGCCCGGGGACCATCTCCTACAATGAGCAGTTCTTC,CASSPGTISYNEQFF
NA,TRBV20-1,NA,12,TRBJ2-7,TGCAGTGCTAGATCAGCTCTGAACGAGCAGTACTTC,CSARSALNEQYF
NA,TRBV4-2,many,16,TRBJ1-2,TGTGCCAGCAGCCCAACTGTGACCCCCATGGCAAGCGGCTACACCTTC,CASSPTVTPMASGYTF
NA,TRBV5-1,few,16,TRBJ2-3,TGCGCCAGCAGCTTGGTGAGGGCTGGGGGCACAGATACGCAGTATTTT,CASSLVRAGGTDTQYF
TRBD1,TRBV6-6,NA,14,TRBJ1-1,TGTGCCAGCAGGTACAGGGGTCAGGACACTGAAGCTTTCTTT,CASRYRGQDTEAFF
NA,TRBV5-1,few,15,TRBJ2-3,TGCGCCAGCAGCTTGGGGCAGGGTTGGACAGATACGCAGTATTTT,CASSLGQGWTDTQYF
TRBD1,TRBV19,few,16,TRBJ2-1,TGTGCCAGTAGTATTCGACAGGGGGCTACCTACAATGAGCAGTTCTTC,CASSIRQGATYNEQFF
NA,TRBV18,few,15,TRBJ2-3,TGTGCCAGCTCGTTCCTAGCGCCACGGGAGGATACGCAGTATTTT,CASSFLAPREDTQYF
TRBD1,TRBV5-4,NA,14,TRBJ1-5,TGTGCCAGCAGTCGCGGACAGGGGGATCAGCCCCAGCATTTT,CASSRGQGDQPQHF
NA,TRBV7-2,many,12,TRBJ2-5,TGTGCCAGCAGCAAGTACCAAGAGACCCAGTACTTC,CASSKYQETQYF
NA,TRBV5-1,NA,15,TRBJ1-3,TGCGCCAGCAGCTTGGCGCAGGGGTCAGGAAACACCATATATTTT,CASSLAQGSGNTIYF
NA,TRBV25-1,few,13,TRBJ1-5,TGTGCCAGCAGTGGAGGGGGTTGGGGTGCCCAGCATTTT,CASSGGGWGAQHF
NA,TRBV29-1,NA,13,TRBJ1-1,TGCAGCGCAACGACAAGGGGGGACACTGAAGCTTTCTTT,CSATTRGDTEAFF
NA,TRBV7-2,many,11,TRBJ2-7,TGTGCCAGCAGCCCCAGCTACGAGCAGTACTTC,CASSPSYEQYF
TRBD1,TRBV5-5,many,13,TRBJ2-6,TGTGCCAGCAGCCGGACAGGACAAGGATTCCTGACTTTC,CASSRTGQGFLTF
NA,TRBV27,once,14,TRBJ1-1,TGTGCCAGCAGTCCCTCCAGGGTGAACACTGAAGCTTTCTTT,CASSPSRVNTEAFF
NA,TRBV7-6,NA,14,TRBJ2-2,TGTGCCAGCAGCTCGAGGGGGGGGACCGGGGAGCTGTTTTTT,CASSSRGGTGELFF
NA,TRBV7-3,many,13,TRBJ2-1,TGTGCCAGCAGCATATTTCCGGGGAATGAGCAGTTCTTC,CASSIFPGNEQFF
TRBD1,TRBV3-1,many,14,TRBJ1-1,TGTGCCAGCAGGGACAGGGGAAGGAACACTGAAGCTTTCTTT,CASRDRGRNTEAFF
NA,TRBV9,many,14,TRBJ1-4,TGTGCCAGCAGCGTAGGAGCGGCTAATGAAAAACTGTTTTTT,CASSVGAANEKLFF
NA,TRBV6-5,NA,13,TRBJ1-1,TGTGCCAGCAGTCCACCGGGAAACACTGAAGCTTTCTTT,CASSPPGNTEAFF
TRBD1,TRBV5-4,NA,14,TRBJ2-3,TGTGCCAGCACACCGGGACAGAGCACAGATACGCAGTATTTT,CASTPGQSTDTQYF
NA,TRBV12-3/TRBV12-4,few,13,TRBJ1-1,TGTGCCAGCAGTTTGGGGACAAACACTGAAGCTTTCTTT,CASSLGTNTEAFF
NA,TRBV7-4,many,13,TRBJ2-3,TGTGCCAGCAGATTTAGGGTGACAGATACGCAGTATTTT,CASRFRVTDTQYF
NA,TRBV10-3,once,12,TRBJ2-7,TGTGCCATCAGTGACAGACCCTACGAGCAGTACTTC,CAISDRPYEQYF
TRBD1,TRBV20-1,few,11,TRBJ2-1,TGCAGTGCTAGTCTACAGGGGCTGCAGTTCTTC,CSASLQGLQFF
TRBD1,TRBV5-5,NA,14,TRBJ2-7,TGTGCCAGCAGCTTGAGGACAGGGGCTCTGGAGCAGTACTTC,CASSLRTGALEQYF
TRBD2,TRBV14,few,14,TRBJ2-1,TGTGCCAGCAGCCAAGATCGAGCGGGAGGCCCGCAGTTCTTC,CASSQDRAGGPQFF
NA,TRBV12-3/TRBV12-4,few,15,TRBJ2-2,TGTGCCAGCAGTTTATCGCGACTTCGGACCGGGGAGCTGTTTTTT,CASSLSRLRTGELFF
NA,TRBV2,few,13,TRBJ1-5,TGTGCCAGCGGGGGACAAGTCAATCAGCCCCAGCATTTT,CASGGQVNQPQHF
NA,TRBV7-2,medium-sized,11,TRBJ2-3,TGTGCCAGCAGCTTAGCCGATACGCAGTATTTT,CASSLADTQYF
NA,TRBV6-5,NA,15,TRBJ2-7,TGTGCCAGCAGGGCCCAGGGACACTTAGGACTCGAGCAGTACTTC,CASRAQGHLGLEQYF
NA,TRBV12-3/TRBV12-4,few,12,TRBJ1-1,TGTGCCAGCAGTCAGGGACGGGGTGAAGCTTTCTTT,CASSQGRGEAFF
NA,TRBV9,NA,14,TRBJ1-4,TGTGCCAGCAGCGTAGACGGTCCTAATGAAAAACTGTTTTTT,CASSVDGPNEKLFF
TRBD2,TRBV5-6,NA,17,TRBJ2-1,TGTGCCAGCAGCCGGTGGGTAGCGGGAGATTTCTACAATGAGCAGTTCTTC,CASSRWVAGDFYNEQFF
NA,TRBV4-1,NA,15,TRBJ1-2,TGCGCCAGCAGCCAAGACCCACAGCCCCTCTATGGCTACACCTTC,CASSQDPQPLYGYTF
NA,TRBV12-3/TRBV12-4,NA,14,TRBJ2-6,TGTGCCAGCAGTCCAGCAAGTGGGGCCAACGTCCTGACTTTC,CASSPASGANVLTF
NA,TRBV10-3,few,16,TRBJ2-1,TGTGCCATCAGTGGCCAGACAGGAGCCTCCTACAATGAGCAGTTCTTC,CAISGQTGASYNEQFF
TRBD1,TRBV11-2,many,15,TRBJ2-7,TGTGCCAGCAGCTTAAGAGGGGGCGCGTCTTACGAGCAGTACTTC,CASSLRGGASYEQYF
TRBD2,TRBV29-1,many,13,TRBJ2-7,TGCAGCGTCCGGACTAGCGCCGCCTACGAGCAGTACTTC,CSVRTSAAYEQYF
TRBD1,TRBV12-3/TRBV12-4,few,16,TRBJ1-1,TGTGCCAGCAGTCCTACCCGGGACAGGCCGGGAACTGAAGCTTTCTTT,CASSPTRDRPGTEAFF
NA,TRBV5-1,many,15,TRBJ1-1,TGCGCCAGCAGCCCCGTCGCGGGGCTGGACACTGAAGCTTTCTTT,CASSPVAGLDTEAFF
NA,TRBV14,many,13,TRBJ2-1,TGTGCCAGCAGCCAAGACAGCTACAATGAGCAGTTCTTC,CASSQDSYNEQFF
NA,TRBV13,few,13,TRBJ1-1,TGTGCCAGCACCATTGGGGGAGGCACTGAAGCTTTCTTT,CASTIGGGTEAFF
NA,TRBV4-1,many,18,TRBJ1-2,TGCGCCAGCAGCCAACGCCCCCAAGGCAGGGGCATTGACTATGGCTACACCTTC,CASSQRPQGRGIDYGYTF